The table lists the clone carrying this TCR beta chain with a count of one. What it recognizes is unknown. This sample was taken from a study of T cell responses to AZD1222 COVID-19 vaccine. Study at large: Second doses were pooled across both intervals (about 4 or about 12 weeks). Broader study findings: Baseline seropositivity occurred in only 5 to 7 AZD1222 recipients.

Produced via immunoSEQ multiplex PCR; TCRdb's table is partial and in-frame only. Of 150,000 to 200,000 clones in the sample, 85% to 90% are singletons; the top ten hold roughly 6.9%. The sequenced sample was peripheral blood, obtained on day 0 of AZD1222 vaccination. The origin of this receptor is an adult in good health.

CDR3 in amino acids: CASMGQGDSPLHF. CDR3 in DNA: TGTGCCAGCATGGGGCAGGGTGATTCACCCCTCCACTTT. The chain couples TRBV5-6 to TRBJ1-6; maybe TRBD1 (5 bases). CDR1 and CDR2 (germline): SGHDT, YYEEEE. CDR3 length: 13 amino acids. V lost 6 bases and J 8 bases, leaving 12 bases between the germline ends.